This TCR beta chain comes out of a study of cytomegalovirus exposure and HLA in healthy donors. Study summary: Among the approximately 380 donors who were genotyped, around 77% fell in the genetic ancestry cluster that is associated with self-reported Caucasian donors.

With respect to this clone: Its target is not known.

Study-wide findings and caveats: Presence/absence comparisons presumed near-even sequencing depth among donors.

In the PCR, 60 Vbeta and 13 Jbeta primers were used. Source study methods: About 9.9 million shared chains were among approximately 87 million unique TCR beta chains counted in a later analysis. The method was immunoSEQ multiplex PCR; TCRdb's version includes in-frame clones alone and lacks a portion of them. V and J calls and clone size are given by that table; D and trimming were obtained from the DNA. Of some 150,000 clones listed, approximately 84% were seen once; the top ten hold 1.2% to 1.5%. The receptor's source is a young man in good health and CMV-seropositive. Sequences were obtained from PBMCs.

The CDR3 spells CASSVENSRDEQFF. CDR3 nucleotide sequence: TGTGCCAGCAGCGTAGAAAACTCCCGGGATGAGCAGTTCTTC. The chain joins TRBV9 to TRBJ2-1; D remains unclear. The CDR3 runs to 14 residues. Germline V gene lookup returns CDR1 SGDLS and CDR2 YYNGEE. V was trimmed by 0 bases and J by 8 bases, leaving 12 bases between them.